These 31 T cell receptor beta chains were sequenced from one sample in a study of molecular identifiers for immune sequencing clone quantification. A single record per CDR3 protein comes from TCRdb applying MiXCR to the PCR reads. The sample carries about half a million distinct CDR3 sequences, about a fifth recorded once. Sequencing was done on a sample of naive CD8+ T cells from blood, with Jurkat cell RNA spiked in. Regarding subset: FACS-sorted CD8+CD4-CCR7+CD45RA+ naive T cells. Source of these receptors: a human donor in good health. Some libraries in this study had Jurkat cell RNA spiked in.

This clonotype was counted a few times. The chain couples TRBV9 to TRBJ2-1; a possible D gene is TRBD1 (6 bases). V was clipped by 3 bases and J by 3 bases, with 13 bases between them. This CDR3 is built from 15 residues. Germline CDR1 SGDLS, CDR2 YYNGEE. The CDR3 DNA sequence: TGTGCCAGCAGCGAAACAGGGTATAACTACAATGAGCAGTTCTTC. Translating gives CASSETGYNYNEQFF.

This clonotype occurred many times. The CDR3 loop is CASSSPMNTEAFF. The CDR3 DNA is TGTGCCAGCAGCTCCCCTATGAACACTGAAGCTTTCTTT. This sequence joins TRBV25-1 and TRBJ1-1; D gene ambiguous. The CDR3 is made up of 13 amino acids. CDR1 is MGHDK, CDR2 SYGVNS, per germline. Trimming left V 6 bases short and J 0 bases short, with 8 bases between.

This chain joins TRBV19 and TRBJ1-3, with a possible D match to TRBD1 (6 bases). CDR3 length equals 16 residues. The germline V gene has CDR1 LNHDA and CDR2 SQIVND (reference sequence). The V gene lost 7 bases and the J gene lost 0 bases, with 16 bases spanning the gap. The CDR3 loop is CASKLGGESSGNTIYF. For the CDR3, the DNA is TGTGCCAGTAAGCTAGGGGGGGAGAGCTCTGGAAACACCATATATTTT. Variable domain in full (rest from reference TRBV19 and TRBJ1-3): DGGITQSPKYLFRKEGQNVTLSCEQNLNHDAMYWYRQDPGQGLRLIYYSQIVNDFQKGDIAEGYSVSREKKESFPLTVTSAQKNPTAFYLCASKLGGESSGNTIYFGEGSWLTVV.

About this clonotype: A read error may be the cause here, since a much bigger clone is one base away. The chain carries TRBV4-3 and TRBJ2-4; D uncertain. CDR3 length: 16 amino acids. The germline V gene has CDR1 LGHNA and CDR2 YSLEER. DNA for the CDR3: TGCGCCAGCAGCCAAGATTTTATAGCTAGAAAAAACGTTCAGTACTTC. It codes for CASSQDFIARKNVQYF.

This clonotype was recorded many times. The rearrangement uses TRBV27 and TRBJ2-7, with a possible D match to TRBD2 (6 bases). Trimming took 9 bases from V and 0 from J, leaving 15 bases between them. Per germline, CDR1 MNHEY and CDR2 SMNVEV (reference sequence). This CDR3 has 14 amino acids. CDR3 protein: CASRGTPDSYEQYF. The CDR3 bases are TGTGCCAGTAGAGGGACTCCTGACTCCTACGAGCAGTACTTC.

The chain's CDR3 is CASMNMNTEAFF. The CDR3 nucleotides are TGTGCCAGTATGAACATGAACACTGAAGCTTTCTTT. The chain uses TRBV19 and TRBJ1-1, with no clear D. V was shortened by 7 bases and J by 0 bases, with 6 bases between the two germline ends. The germline gives CDR1 LNHDA, CDR2 SQIVND (reference sequence). The CDR3 totals 12 residues.

This clonotype appeared many times. This chain links TRBV7-9 with TRBJ2-3; TRBD2 matches at 12 bases. The CDR3 covers 15 residues. CDR1 is SEHNR, CDR2 FQNEAQ, per germline (reference sequence). After removal of 5 bases from V and 7 bases from J, the junction contained 7 bases not matched to a gene. CDR3 in amino acids: CASSPRTSGVHTQYF. In DNA, the CDR3 is TGTGCCAGCAGCCCACGGACTAGCGGGGTCCATACGCAGTATTTT.

Concerning this clonotype: A much larger clone is a single base away; this may be a read error. This chain joins TRBV12-3 or TRBV12-4 and TRBJ2-5, with 9 bases lining up with TRBD2. The CDR3 extends over 15 amino acids. V lost 2 bases and J lost 5; bases outside the gene matches: 6. CDR3 DNA: TGTGCCAGCAGTTTAAGCGGGGGGACCGCCGAGACCCAGTACTTC. Its protein is CASSLSGGTAETQYF.

The sample holds many counts of this clonotype. The chain uses TRBV24-1 and TRBJ2-2; the D gene is possibly TRBD2 (5 bases). V lost 5 bases, J lost 7 bases, and 7 bases lay in between. CDR3 length equals 12 residues. The V gene's germline CDR1 is KGHDR and CDR2 SFDVKD. CDR3 bases: TGTGCCACCAGTGGAGGGAGCGGGGAGCTGTTTTTT. Its translation: CATSGGSGELFF.

In regard to this clonotype: This may be a read error: a much more frequent sequence differs by one nucleotide. V and J are TRBV28 and TRBJ2-7; possible D gene TRBD2, 5 bases. The V gene's germline CDR1 is MDHEN and CDR2 SYDVKM. The CDR3 consists of 11 residues. CDR3 residues: CASSLLGEQHF. The CDR3 DNA sequence: TGTGCCAGCAGTCTCCTTGGGGAGCAGCACTTC.

The CDR3 reads CASSLSPGQGREQYF. The CDR3 coding sequence is TGTGCCAGCAGCCTAAGTCCGGGACAGGGTCGCGAGCAGTACTTC. V and J are TRBV11-2 and TRBJ2-7, with 9 bases that match TRBD1. J lost 6 bases, V lost 5 bases, and 11 bases had no gene match. Germline values: CDR1 SGHAT, CDR2 FQNNGV. This CDR3 is 15 amino acids long.

In its sample, this clonotype was seen a few times. The V gene is TRBV28, the J gene TRBJ2-7; 8 positions match TRBD1. Per germline, CDR1 MDHEN and CDR2 SYDVKM. The junction had 4 bases not matched to a gene; V was cut back by 4 bases and J by 5 bases. The CDR3 has 13 amino acids. CDR3 residues: CASSYRGRNEQYF. The CDR3 DNA follows: TGTGCCAGCAGTTACAGGGGGAGGAACGAGCAGTACTTC.

This clonotype was seen only a few times. This sequence joins TRBV2 and TRBJ2-7; D is perhaps TRBD2 (5 bases). The V end was cut by 3 bases, the J end by 0 bases, with 12 bases between. The CDR3 extends over 15 amino acids. The germline CDR1 and CDR2 sequences are SNHLY and FYNNEI. CDR3 protein: CASSDWTASSYEQYF. CDR3 sequence (DNA): TGTGCCAGCAGTGATTGGACTGCCTCCTCCTACGAGCAGTACTTC.

This clonotype was counted ten times or more. The chain is built from TRBV7-2 and TRBJ2-3; 7 nucleotides agree with TRBD1. After removal of 6 bases from V and 2 bases from J, the junction contained 11 bases not matched to a gene. The CDR3 totals 16 residues. Germline V gene lookup returns CDR1 SGHTA and CDR2 FQGNSA. The chain's CDR3 is CASRGGTGLFTDTQYF. As DNA, the CDR3 is TGTGCCAGCAGAGGGGGCACAGGGCTTTTCACAGATACGCAGTATTTT. Full variable domain (outside the CDR3, taken from reference TRBV7-2 and TRBJ2-3): GAGVSQSPSNKVTEKGKDVELRCDPISGHTALYWYRQSLGQGLEFLIYFQGNSAPDKSGLPSDRFSAERTGGSVSTLTIQRTQQEDSAVYLCASRGGTGLFTDTQYFGPGTRLTVL.

The chain uses TRBV4-1 and TRBJ2-5; maybe TRBD2 (5 bases). V dropped 1 base and J dropped 0 bases, with 9 bases sitting between them. Per the germline V gene, CDR1 is MGHRA and CDR2 is YSYEKL. The CDR3 covers 15 residues. CDR3 residues: CASSQVPGNQETQYF. The CDR3 coding sequence is TGCGCCAGCAGCCAAGTTCCGGGGAACCAAGAGACCCAGTACTTC.

This clonotype was recorded a few times. The rearrangement uses TRBV7-6 and TRBJ2-7, with a weak D call TRBD1 (7 bases). Per the germline V gene, CDR1 is SGHVS and CDR2 is FNYEAQ. Trimming removed 4 bases at V and 7 bases at J, with 23 bases between. The CDR3 has 16 residues. CDR3 in DNA: TGTGCCAGCAGCTCCAATCCCAGCGGAGGGGGCAGGGAGCAGTACTTC. Translating gives CASSSNPSGGGREQYF. Together with reference TRBV7-6 and TRBJ2-7, the CDR3 gives the full variable domain: GAGVSQSPRYKVTKRGQDVALRCDPISGHVSLYWYRQALGQGPEFLTYFNYEAQQDKSGLPNDRFSAERPEGSISTLTIQRTEQRDSAMYRCASSSNPSGGGREQYFGPGTRLTVT.

The chain combines TRBV7-9 with TRBJ1-1; D is unclear. The CDR3 has 14 residues. V lost 5 bases and J lost 1, with 11 bases in between. Germline V gene sequence: CDR1 SEHNR, CDR2 FQNEAQ (reference sequence). In DNA, the CDR3 is TGTGCCAGCAGCGGTGACCCGGGGAACACTGAAGCTTTCTTT. Translation gives CASSGDPGNTEAFF.

There are many counts of this clonotype. This rearrangement joins TRBV29-1 to TRBJ2-5; the D is unclear. Trimming left V 2 bases short and J 5 bases short, with 18 bases between. The CDR3 loop spans 15 amino acids. Germline V lookup: CDR1 SQVTM, CDR2 ANQGSEA. The CDR3 reads CSVERPNVVGETQYF. As DNA, the CDR3 is TGCAGCGTTGAACGCCCCAACGTTGTCGGGGAGACCCAGTACTTC.

This clonotype was found once. A much larger clone lies a single base off, so this may be a read error. The rearrangement links TRBV7-9 to TRBJ1-1, with D possibly being TRBD1 (5 bases). The CDR3 runs to 13 residues. The germline V gene has CDR1 SEHNR and CDR2 FQNEAQ (reference sequence). Trimming took 5 bases from V and 3 from J, leaving 10 bases between them. The CDR3, as DNA: TGTGCCAGCAGCCCAGGGATCCACACTGAAGCTTTCTTT. This gives the protein CASSPGIHTEAFF.

This clonotype was seen ten or more times. CDR3 amino acids: CASSPTVGMNTEAFF. CDR3 sequence (DNA): TGTGCCAGTAGTCCCACAGTAGGGATGAACACTGAAGCTTTCTTT. The V gene is TRBV19, the J gene TRBJ1-1; D remains unclear. The germline V gene encodes CDR1 LNHDA and CDR2 SQIVND (reference sequence). Trimming pared 5 bases from V and 0 bases from J, leaving 13 bases between. CDR3 length equals 15 residues.

This clonotype was seen many times. This chain links TRBV11-1 with TRBJ2-3; D is perhaps TRBD1 or TRBD2 (5 bases each). The V gene's germline CDR1 is SGHAT and CDR2 FQDESV (reference sequence). The ends were cut back, 5 bases at V and 3 bases at J, with 15 bases in the middle. The CDR3 covers 15 residues. The CDR3: CASSQARGATDTQYF. CDR3 nucleotide sequence: TGTGCCAGCAGCCAAGCCCGGGGCGCGACAGATACGCAGTATTTT.

This clonotype was counted at least ten times. J is TRBJ2-7 and V is TRBV6-2 or TRBV6-3; D might be TRBD2 (5 bases). Between the trimmed V and J ends, which lost 6 bases and 6 bases, there was a span of 12 bases. Germline V lookup: CDR1 MNHEY, CDR2 SVGEGT. The CDR3 consists of 12 residues. This CDR3 reads CASRPPGVEQYF. The CDR3 DNA sequence: TGTGCCAGCAGGCCCCCCGGGGTCGAGCAGTACTTC.

This chain links TRBV30 with TRBJ2-2; no definite D call. CDR3 length: 16 amino acids. V lost 6 bases to trimming and J lost 0 bases, with 17 bases between them. Germline CDR1 is GTSNPN and CDR2 is SVGIG (reference sequence). CDR3 in DNA: TGTGCCTGTATGGACGGGTCCAAACCGAACACCGGGGAGCTGTTTTTT. It translates to CACMDGSKPNTGELFF.

J is TRBJ1-2 and V is TRBV14; 7 bases fit TRBD1. CDR3 size: 17 residues. The V gene's germline CDR1 is SGHDN and CDR2 FVKESK. V lost 1 base to trimming and J lost 7 bases; unmatched junction nucleotides: 15. The CDR3 region has the DNA TGTGCCAGCAGCCAAGCGTCTTCCGTCAGGGGGGATCGTGGCTACACCTTC. This gives the protein CASSQASSVRGDRGYTF. The variable domain in full, with the rest retrieved from reference TRBV14 and TRBJ1-2, is EAGVTQFPSHSVIEKGQTVTLRCDPISGHDNLYWYRRVMGKEIKFLLHFVKESKQDESGMPNNRFLAERTGGTYSTLKVQPAELEDSGVYFCASSQASSVRGDRGYTFGSGTRLTVV.

The rearrangement links TRBV20-1 to TRBJ2-7; D not certain. CDR3 length equals 13 residues. V was pared by 7 bases and J by 2 bases, with 15 bases between. Germline V gene sequence: CDR1 DFQATT, CDR2 SNEGSKA (reference sequence). CDR3 nucleotides: TGCAGTGGTTTGCAGACTCTTACCTACGAGCAGTACTTC. As protein: CSGLQTLTYEQYF.

This clonotype appeared many times. This rearrangement joins TRBV4-1 to TRBJ2-1; 10 nucleotides match TRBD2. Looked up from germline, CDR1 is MGHRA and CDR2 is YSYEKL. The CDR3 is 16 residues long. V lost 1 base and J lost 8; bases outside the gene matches: 8. CDR3 bases: TGCGCCAGCAGCCAAGTGGTGCTAGCGGGAGTTTATGAGCAGTTCTTC. It codes for CASSQVVLAGVYEQFF.

This clonotype showed up many times. This rearrangement joins TRBV30 to TRBJ2-3; perhaps TRBD1 as D (5 bases). V was cut by 0 bases and J by 5 bases, with 6 bases left in between. The CDR3 contains 12 residues. CDR1 is GTSNPN, CDR2 SVGIG, per germline (reference sequence). CDR3 in amino acids: CAWSVDRDTQYF. The DNA for the CDR3 is TGTGCCTGGAGTGTTGACAGAGATACGCAGTATTTT. The entire variable domain, with the rest obtained from reference TRBV30 and TRBJ2-3, is as follows: SQTIHQWPATLVQPVGSPLSLECTVEGTSNPNLYWYRQAAGRGLQLLFYSVGIGQISSEVPQNLSASRPQDRQFILSSKKLLLSDSGFYLCAWSVDRDTQYFGPGTRLTVL.

The chain uses TRBV12-3 or TRBV12-4 and TRBJ2-3; TRBD1 agrees at 8 bases. The junction had 4 bases not matched to a gene; V was cut back by 3 bases and J by 8 bases. CDR3 length equals 13 residues. CDR3 sequence (DNA): TGTGCCAGCAGTTTTCCTGGACAGGGTACGCAGTATTTT. Residues: CASSFPGQGTQYF.

Remarks on this clonotype: This likely comes from a read error, as the CDR3 has no conserved phenylalanine or tryptophan at its end. The chain combines TRBV19 with TRBJ2-7; 8 bases are a match to TRBD2. Trimming took 4 bases from V and 0 from J; bases not matched to a gene: 2. Germline V gives CDR1 LNHDA, CDR2 SQIVND (reference sequence). This CDR3 has 14 residues. CDR3 residues: CASSTGTSSYEQYL. DNA of the CDR3: TGTGCCAGTAGTACCGGGACTAGCTCCTACGAGCAGTACCTC.

As to this clonotype: Compared with germline, one end of the junction differs, possibly owing to a read error. The chain combines TRBV13 with TRBJ2-7; possible D gene TRBD1, 6 bases. Germline V gene data show CDR1 as PRHDT and CDR2 as FYEKMQ (reference sequence). The CDR3 has 15 residues. The CDR3 nucleotides are TGTGCCAGCAGCTTAGTTTCTGGGGGCGAGTACGGGCAGTACTTC. This translates into CASSLVSGGEYGQYF.

This clonotype was seen repeatedly, ten times or more. V usage is TRBV11-2 and J usage is TRBJ1-1; perhaps TRBD1 as D (6 bases). CDR3 length: 14 residues. From germline, CDR1 is SGHAT and CDR2 FQNNGV. V lost 1 base and J lost 6, with 12 bases in between. The DNA for the CDR3 is TGTGCCAGCAGCTTAGTCCCGACAGGAGCTGAAGCTTTCTTT. Its protein is CASSLVPTGAEAFF.